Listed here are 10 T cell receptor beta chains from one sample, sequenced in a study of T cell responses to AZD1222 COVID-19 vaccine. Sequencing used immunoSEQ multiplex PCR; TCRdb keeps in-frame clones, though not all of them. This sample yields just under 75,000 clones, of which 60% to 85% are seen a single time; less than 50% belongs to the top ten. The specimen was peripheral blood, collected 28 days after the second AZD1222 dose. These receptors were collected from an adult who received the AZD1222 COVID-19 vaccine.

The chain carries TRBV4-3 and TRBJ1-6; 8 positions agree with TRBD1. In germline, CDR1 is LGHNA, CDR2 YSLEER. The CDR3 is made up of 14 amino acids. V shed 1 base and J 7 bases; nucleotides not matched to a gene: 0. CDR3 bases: TGCGCCAGCAGCCAAGGACAGGGGAATTCACCCCTCCACTTT. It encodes CASSQGQGNSPLHF.

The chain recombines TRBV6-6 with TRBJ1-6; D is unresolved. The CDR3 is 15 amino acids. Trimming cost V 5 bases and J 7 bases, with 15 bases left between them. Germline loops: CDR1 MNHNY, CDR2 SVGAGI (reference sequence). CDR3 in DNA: TGTGCCAGCAGTATGGACGGGCTCCTGAATTCACCCCTCCACTTT. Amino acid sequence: CASSMDGLLNSPLHF.

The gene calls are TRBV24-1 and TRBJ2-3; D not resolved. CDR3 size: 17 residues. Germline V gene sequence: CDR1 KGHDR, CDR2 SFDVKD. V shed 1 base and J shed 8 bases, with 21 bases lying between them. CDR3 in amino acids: CATSDLPGRTNLRTQYF. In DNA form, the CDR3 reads TGTGCCACCAGTGATTTACCCGGCCGGACCAATCTTCGTACGCAGTATTTT.

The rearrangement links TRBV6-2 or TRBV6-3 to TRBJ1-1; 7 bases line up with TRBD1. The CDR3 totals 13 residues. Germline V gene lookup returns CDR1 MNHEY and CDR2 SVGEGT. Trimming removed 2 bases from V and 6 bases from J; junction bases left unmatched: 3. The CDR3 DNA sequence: TGTGCCAGCAGTTACGGAGGGACAGCTGAAGCTTTCTTT. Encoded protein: CASSYGGTAEAFF.

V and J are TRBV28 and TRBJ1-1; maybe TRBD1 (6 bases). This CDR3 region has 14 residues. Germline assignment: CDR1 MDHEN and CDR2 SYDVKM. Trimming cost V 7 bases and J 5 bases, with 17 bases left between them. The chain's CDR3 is CASTRGIGNTEAFF. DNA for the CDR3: TGTGCCAGCACCAGGGGCATAGGGAATACTGAAGCTTTCTTT. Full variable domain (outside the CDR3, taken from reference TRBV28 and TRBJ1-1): DVKVTQSSRYLVKRTGEKVFLECVQDMDHENMFWYRQDPGLGLRLIYFSYDVKMKEKGDIPEGYSVSREKKERFSLILESASTNQTSMYLCASTRGIGNTEAFFGQGTRLTVV.

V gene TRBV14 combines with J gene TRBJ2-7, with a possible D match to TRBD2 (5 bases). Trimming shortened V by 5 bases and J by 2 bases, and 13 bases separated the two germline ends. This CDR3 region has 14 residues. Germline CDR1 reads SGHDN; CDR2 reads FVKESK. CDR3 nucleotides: TGTGCCAGCAGCACCCACGGGGTAGCCTACGAGCAGTACTTC. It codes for CASSTHGVAYEQYF.

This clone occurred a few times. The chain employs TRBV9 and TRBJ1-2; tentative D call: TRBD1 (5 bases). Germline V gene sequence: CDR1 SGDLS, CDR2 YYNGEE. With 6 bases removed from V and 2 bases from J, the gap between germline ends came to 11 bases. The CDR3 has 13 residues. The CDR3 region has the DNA TGTGCCAGCAACAGACAGTTAAACTATGGCTACACCTTC. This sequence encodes CASNRQLNYGYTF.

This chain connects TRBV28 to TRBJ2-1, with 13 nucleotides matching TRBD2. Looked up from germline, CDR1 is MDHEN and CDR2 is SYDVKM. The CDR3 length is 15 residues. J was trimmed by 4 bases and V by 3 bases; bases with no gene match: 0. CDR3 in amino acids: CASSLGLAGYNEQFF. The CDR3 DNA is TGTGCCAGCAGTTTGGGACTAGCGGGATACAATGAGCAGTTCTTC.

CDR3 DNA sequence: TGTGCCAGCAGCTTAGCTTCAAGGGGCACTGAAGCTTTCTTT. Its protein is CASSLASRGTEAFF. This chain connects TRBV7-8 to TRBJ1-1; possible D gene TRBD1, 5 bases. Trimming took off 0 bases at V and 4 bases at J, with 9 bases between the two ends. The CDR3 is 14 residues long. In germline, CDR1 is SGHVS, CDR2 FQNEAQ.

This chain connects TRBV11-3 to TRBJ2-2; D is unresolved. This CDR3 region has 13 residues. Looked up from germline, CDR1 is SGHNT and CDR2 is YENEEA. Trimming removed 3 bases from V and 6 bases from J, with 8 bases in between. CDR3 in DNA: TGTGCCAGCAGCTTCTTCCGGGCCGGGGAGCTGTTTTTT. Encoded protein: CASSFFRAGELFF.